This T cell receptor (beta chain) comes out of a study of T cells in localized non-small cell lung cancer. Study-wide points: The tumor had only one region sequenced, so heterogeneity remains possible. Turning up in adjacent lung were a median around 60 of the top 100 tumor clones. Among the tissues sampled, uninvolved adjacent lung had the highest T cell clonality, above tumor.

Note on this clone: Its antigen remains unidentified.

TCRdb's table, derived via immunoSEQ multiplex PCR, lists solely in-frame clones and lacks some. The data contain 40,000 to 55,000 clones, roughly 79% of them singletons. Germline CDR1 GTSNPN, CDR2 SVGIG (reference sequence). This CDR3 is built from 13 residues. V lost 2 bases, J lost 2 bases, and 3 bases stayed unmatched. The material was peripheral blood mononuclear cells, obtained before any cancer treatment. V and J are TRBV30 and TRBJ2-7, with 7 bases identical to TRBD2. The source is a man aged 40 to 69 with stage III lung adenocarcinoma. The CDR3 bases are TGTGCCTGGAGTCGGGGGGATCCCTACGAGCAGTACTTC. Residues: CAWSRGDPYEQYF. The variable domain in full, completed from reference TRBV30 and TRBJ2-7, reads SQTIHQWPATLVQPVGSPLSLECTVEGTSNPNLYWYRQAAGRGLQLLFYSVGIGQISSEVPQNLSASRPQDRQFILSSKKLLLSDSGFYLCAWSRGDPYEQYFGPGTRLTVT.